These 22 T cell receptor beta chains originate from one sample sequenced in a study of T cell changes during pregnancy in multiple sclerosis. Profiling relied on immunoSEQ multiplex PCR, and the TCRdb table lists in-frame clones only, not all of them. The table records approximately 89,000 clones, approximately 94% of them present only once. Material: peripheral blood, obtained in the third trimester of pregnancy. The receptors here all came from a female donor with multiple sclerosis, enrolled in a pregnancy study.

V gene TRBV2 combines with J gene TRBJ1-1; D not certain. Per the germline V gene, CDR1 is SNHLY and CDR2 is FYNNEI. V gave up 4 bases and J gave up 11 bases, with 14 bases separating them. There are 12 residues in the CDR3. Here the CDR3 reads CASSAEGVVAFF. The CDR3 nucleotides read TGTGCCAGCAGTGCCGAGGGAGTAGTGGCTTTCTTT.

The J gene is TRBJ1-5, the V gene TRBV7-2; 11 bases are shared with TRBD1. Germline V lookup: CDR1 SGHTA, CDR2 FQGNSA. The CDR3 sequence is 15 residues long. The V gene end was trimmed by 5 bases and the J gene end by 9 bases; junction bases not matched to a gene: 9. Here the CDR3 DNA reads TGTGCCAGCAGCCTTTGGACAGGGGGCGAACGGCCCCAGCATTTT. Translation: CASSLWTGGERPQHF.

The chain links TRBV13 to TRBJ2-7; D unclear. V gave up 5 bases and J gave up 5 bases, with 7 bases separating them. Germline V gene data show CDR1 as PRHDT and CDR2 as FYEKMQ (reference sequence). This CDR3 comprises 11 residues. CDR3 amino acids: CASSPPHEQYF. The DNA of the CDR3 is TGTGCCAGCAGCCCTCCCCACGAGCAGTACTTC.

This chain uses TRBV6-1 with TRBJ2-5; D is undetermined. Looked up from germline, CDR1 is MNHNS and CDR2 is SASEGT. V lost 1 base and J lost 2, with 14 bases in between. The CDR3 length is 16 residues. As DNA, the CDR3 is TGTGCCAGCAGTGAAGATTGGTGGCAGGTTCAAGAGACCCAGTACTTC. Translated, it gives CASSEDWWQVQETQYF.

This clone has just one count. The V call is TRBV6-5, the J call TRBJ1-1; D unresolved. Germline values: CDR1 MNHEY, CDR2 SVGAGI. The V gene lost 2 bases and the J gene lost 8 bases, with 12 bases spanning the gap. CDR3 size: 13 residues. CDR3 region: CASSYTGVVEAFF. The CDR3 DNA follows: TGTGCCAGCAGTTACACCGGGGTGGTCGAAGCTTTCTTT.

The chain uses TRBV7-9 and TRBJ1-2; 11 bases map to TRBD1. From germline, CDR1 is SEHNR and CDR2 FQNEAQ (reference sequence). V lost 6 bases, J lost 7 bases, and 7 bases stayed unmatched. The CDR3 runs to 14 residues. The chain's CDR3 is CASSLGQGEAGYTF. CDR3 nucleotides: TGTGCCAGCAGTTTGGGACAGGGGGAGGCTGGCTACACCTTC.

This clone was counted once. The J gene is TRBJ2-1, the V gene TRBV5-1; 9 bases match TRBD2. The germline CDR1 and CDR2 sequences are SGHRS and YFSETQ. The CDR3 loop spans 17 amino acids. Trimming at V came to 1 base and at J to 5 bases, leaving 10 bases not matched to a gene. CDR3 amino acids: CASSLLLAGATDNEQFF. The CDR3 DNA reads TGCGCCAGCAGCTTGTTACTAGCGGGCGCAACCGACAATGAGCAGTTCTTC.

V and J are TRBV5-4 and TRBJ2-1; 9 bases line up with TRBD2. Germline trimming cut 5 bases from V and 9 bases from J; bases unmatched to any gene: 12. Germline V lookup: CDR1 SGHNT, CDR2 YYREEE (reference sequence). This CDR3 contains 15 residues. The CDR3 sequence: CASRRRGGSWGEQFF. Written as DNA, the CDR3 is TGTGCCAGCAGAAGGCGGGGGGGCTCGTGGGGTGAGCAGTTCTTC.

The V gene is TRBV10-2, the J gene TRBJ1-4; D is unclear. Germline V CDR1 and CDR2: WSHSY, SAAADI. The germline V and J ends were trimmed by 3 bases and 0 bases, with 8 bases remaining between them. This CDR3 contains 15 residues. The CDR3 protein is CASSESPATNEKLFF. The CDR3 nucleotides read TGCGCCAGCAGTGAATCCCCAGCAACTAATGAAAAACTGTTTTTT.

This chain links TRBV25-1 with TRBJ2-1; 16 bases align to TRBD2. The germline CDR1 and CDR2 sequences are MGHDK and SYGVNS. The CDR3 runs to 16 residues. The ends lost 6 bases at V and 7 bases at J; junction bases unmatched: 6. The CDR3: CASRGLAGGDRNEQFF. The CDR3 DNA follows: TGTGCCAGCAGGGGACTAGCGGGGGGGGATAGAAATGAGCAGTTCTTC.

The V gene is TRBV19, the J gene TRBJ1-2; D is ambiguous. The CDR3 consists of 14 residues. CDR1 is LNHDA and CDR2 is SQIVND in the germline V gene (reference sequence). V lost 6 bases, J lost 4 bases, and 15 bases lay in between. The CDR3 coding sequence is TGTGCCAGTAGCCCCGGGGAGGGAACCTATGGCTACACCTTC. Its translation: CASSPGEGTYGYTF.

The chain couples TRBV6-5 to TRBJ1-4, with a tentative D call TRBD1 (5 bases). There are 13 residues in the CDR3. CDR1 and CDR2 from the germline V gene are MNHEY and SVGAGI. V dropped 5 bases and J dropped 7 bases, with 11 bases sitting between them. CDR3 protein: CASSLRGGEKLFF. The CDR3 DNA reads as TGTGCCAGCAGTCTAAGGGGAGGTGAAAAACTGTTTTTT.

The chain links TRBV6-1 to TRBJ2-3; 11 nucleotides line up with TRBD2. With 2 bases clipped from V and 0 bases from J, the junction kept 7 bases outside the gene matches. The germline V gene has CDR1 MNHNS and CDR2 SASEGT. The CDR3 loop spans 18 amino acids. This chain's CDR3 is CASSESLAGGPSTDTQYF. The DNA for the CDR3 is TGTGCCAGCAGTGAATCCTTAGCGGGGGGGCCGAGCACAGATACGCAGTATTTT.

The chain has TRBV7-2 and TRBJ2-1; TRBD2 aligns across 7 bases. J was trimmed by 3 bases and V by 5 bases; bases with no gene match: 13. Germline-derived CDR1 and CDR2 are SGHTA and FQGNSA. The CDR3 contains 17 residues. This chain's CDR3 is CASSPPKGAGNYNEQFF. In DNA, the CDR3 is TGTGCCAGCAGCCCCCCCAAGGGAGCGGGGAACTACAATGAGCAGTTCTTC.

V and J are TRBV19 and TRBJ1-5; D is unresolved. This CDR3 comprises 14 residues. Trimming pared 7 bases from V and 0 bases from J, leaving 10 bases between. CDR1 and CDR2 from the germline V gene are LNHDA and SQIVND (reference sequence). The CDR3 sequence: CASMIRDSNQPQHF. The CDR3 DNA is TGTGCCAGTATGATCCGGGATAGCAATCAGCCCCAGCATTTT.

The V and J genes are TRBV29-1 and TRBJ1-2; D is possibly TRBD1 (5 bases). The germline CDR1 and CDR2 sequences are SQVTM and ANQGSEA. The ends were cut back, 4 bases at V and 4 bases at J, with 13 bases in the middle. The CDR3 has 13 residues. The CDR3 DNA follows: TGCAGCGTTGGACAGCACTATCCCTATGGCTACACCTTC. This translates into CSVGQHYPYGYTF.

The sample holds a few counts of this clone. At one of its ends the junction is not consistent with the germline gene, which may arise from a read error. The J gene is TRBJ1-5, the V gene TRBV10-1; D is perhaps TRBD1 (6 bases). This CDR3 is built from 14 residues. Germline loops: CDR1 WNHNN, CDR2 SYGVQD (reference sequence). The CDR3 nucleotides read TGCGCCAGGACGCCTCAGGGGATCAATCGGCCCCAGCATTTT. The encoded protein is CARTPQGINRPQHF.

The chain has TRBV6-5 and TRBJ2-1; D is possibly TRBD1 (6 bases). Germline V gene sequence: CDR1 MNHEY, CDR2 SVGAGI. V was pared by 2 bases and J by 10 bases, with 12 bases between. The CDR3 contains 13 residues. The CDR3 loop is CASSYVVGGEQFF. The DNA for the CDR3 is TGTGCCAGCAGTTACGTCGTTGGGGGCGAGCAGTTCTTC.

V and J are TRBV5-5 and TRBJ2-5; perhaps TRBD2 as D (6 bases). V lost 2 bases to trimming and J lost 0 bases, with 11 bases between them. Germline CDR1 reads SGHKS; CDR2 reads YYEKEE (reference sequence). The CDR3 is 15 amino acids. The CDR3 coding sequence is TGTGCCAGCAGCTTATTCGCGGGATACCAAGAGACCCAGTACTTC. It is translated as CASSLFAGYQETQYF.

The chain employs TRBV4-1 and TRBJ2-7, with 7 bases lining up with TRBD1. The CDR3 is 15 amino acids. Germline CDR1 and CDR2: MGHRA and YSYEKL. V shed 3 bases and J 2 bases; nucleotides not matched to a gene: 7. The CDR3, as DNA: TGCGCCAGCAGCCACGGGACAGCTCCGGCCTACGAGCAGTACTTC. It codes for CASSHGTAPAYEQYF.

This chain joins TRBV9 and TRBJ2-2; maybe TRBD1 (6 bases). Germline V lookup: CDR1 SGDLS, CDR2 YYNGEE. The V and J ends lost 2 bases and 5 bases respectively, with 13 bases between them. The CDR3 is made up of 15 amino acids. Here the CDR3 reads CASSVGASLTGELFF. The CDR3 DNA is TGTGCCAGCAGCGTGGGGGCATCTTTGACCGGGGAGCTGTTTTTT. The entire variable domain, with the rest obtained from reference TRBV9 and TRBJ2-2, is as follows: DSGVTQTPKHLITATGQRVTLRCSPRSGDLSVYWYQQSLDQGLQFLIQYYNGEERAKGNILERFSAQQFPDLHSELNLSSLELGDSALYFCASSVGASLTGELFFGEGSRLTVL.

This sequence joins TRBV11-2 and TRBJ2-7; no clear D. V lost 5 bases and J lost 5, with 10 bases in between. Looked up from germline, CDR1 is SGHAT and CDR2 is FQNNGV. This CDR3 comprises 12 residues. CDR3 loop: CASSPGWNEQYF. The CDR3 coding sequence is TGTGCCAGCAGCCCCGGGTGGAACGAGCAGTACTTC.